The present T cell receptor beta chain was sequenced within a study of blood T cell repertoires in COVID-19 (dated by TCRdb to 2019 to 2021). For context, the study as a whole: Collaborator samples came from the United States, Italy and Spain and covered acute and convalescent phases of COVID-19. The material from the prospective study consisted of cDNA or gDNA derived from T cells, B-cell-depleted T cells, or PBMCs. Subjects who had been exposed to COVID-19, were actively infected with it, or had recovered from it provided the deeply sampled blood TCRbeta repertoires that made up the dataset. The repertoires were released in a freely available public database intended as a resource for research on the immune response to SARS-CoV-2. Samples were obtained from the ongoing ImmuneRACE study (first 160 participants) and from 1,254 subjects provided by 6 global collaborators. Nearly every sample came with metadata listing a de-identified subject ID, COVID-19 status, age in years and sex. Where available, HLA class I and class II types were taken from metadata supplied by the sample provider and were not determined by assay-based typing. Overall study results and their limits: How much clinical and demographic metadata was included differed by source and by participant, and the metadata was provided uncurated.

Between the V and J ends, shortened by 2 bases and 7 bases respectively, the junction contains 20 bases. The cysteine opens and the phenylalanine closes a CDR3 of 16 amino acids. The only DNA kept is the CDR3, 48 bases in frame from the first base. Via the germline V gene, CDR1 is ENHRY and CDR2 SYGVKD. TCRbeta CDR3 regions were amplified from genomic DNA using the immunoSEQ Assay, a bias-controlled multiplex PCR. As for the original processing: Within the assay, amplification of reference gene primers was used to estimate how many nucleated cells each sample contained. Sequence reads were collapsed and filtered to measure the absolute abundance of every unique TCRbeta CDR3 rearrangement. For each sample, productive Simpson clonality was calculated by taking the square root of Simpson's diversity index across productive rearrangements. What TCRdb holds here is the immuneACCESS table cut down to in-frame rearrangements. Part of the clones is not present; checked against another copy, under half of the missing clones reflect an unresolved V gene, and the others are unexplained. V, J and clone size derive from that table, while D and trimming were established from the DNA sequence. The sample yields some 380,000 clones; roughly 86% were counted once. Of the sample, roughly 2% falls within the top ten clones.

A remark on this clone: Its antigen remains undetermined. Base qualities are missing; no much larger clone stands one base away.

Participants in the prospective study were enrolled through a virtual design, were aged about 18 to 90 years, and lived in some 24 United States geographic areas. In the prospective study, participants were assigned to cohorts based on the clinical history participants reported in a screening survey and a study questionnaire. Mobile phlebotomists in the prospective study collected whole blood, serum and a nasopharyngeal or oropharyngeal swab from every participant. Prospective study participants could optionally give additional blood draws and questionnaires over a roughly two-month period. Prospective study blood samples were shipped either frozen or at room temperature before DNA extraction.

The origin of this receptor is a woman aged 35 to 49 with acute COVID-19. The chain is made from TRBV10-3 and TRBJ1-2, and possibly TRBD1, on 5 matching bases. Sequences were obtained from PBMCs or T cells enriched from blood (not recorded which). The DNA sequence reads TGTGCCATCAGTGAGATGGGCCAGGCCACCGGGGGTGGCTACACCTTC. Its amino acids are CAISEMGQATGGGYTF.